This T cell receptor beta chain was captured in a study of blood T cell repertoires in COVID-19. Study in general: Sample material is recorded as cDNA or gDNA derived from T cells, B-cell-depleted T cells, or PBMCs.

The ends lost 0 bases at V and 8 bases at J; junction bases unmatched: 6. The CDR3 consists of 15 residues. The germline gives CDR1 LGHNA, CDR2 YNFKEQ. Sequencing used immunoSEQ multiplex PCR; TCRdb keeps in-frame clones, though not all of them. The table shows a few hundred thousand clones, with under 90% occurring only once. The sample taken for sequencing was peripheral blood. This receptor was identified in a woman aged 25 to 45 with COVID-19, enrolled during active disease. The V gene is TRBV4-2, the J gene TRBJ1-4; 7 positions agree with TRBD1. The CDR3 region is CASSQEIGGPEKLFF. CDR3 sequence (DNA): TGTGCCAGCAGCCAAGAGATAGGGGGCCCCGAAAAACTGTTTTTT.